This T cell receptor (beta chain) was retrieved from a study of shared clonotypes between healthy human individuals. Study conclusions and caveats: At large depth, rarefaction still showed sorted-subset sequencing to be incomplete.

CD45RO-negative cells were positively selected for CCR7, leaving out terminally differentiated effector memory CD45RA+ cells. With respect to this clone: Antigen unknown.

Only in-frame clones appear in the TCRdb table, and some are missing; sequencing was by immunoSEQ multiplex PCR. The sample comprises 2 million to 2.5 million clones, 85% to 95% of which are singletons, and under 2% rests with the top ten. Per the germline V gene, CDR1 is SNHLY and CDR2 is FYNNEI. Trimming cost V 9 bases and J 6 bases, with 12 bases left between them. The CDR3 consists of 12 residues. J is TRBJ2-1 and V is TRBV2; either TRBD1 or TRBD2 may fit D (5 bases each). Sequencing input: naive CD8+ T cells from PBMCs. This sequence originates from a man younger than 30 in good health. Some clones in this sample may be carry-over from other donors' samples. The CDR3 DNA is TGTGCCAGAAGGGACCAGCGCAATGAGCAGTTCTTC. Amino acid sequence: CARRDQRNEQFF.